This TCR beta chain originates from a study of human thymus T cells. The CDR3 sequence is 17 residues long. The ends were cut back, 1 base at V and 0 bases at J, with 13 bases in the middle. Germline CDR1 is LGHNA and CDR2 is YNFKEQ. The protocol was immunoSEQ multiplex PCR, while the TCRdb copy is restricted to in-frame clones and leaves out a portion. Altogether more than 50,000 clones are present, 94% being singletons, with the ten largest covering almost 6%. The sequence came from a boy less than two years old with a congenital heart defect but otherwise immunologically healthy. The sequenced material came from blood. The rearrangement links TRBV4-2 to TRBJ1-5; D may be TRBD1 (5 bases). In DNA, the CDR3 is TGTGCCAGCAGCCAAGGGGGCAGGGTAAATAGCAATCAGCCCCAGCATTTT. Protein sequence: CASSQGGRVNSNQPQHF.